This is a list of T cell receptor beta chains from one sample in a study of blood T cell repertoires in COVID-19. The data were produced by immunoSEQ multiplex PCR, yet TCRdb's version contains in-frame clones alone and is incomplete. The sample includes a few hundred thousand clones, about 85% of them seen just once. Sequences were obtained from peripheral blood. The receptors stem from a human donor with COVID-19, enrolled during active disease. The donor label of this sample is uncertain. The CDR3 runs from the conserved cysteine through the conserved F or W. A D gene is named only where the DNA matches it firmly. Rows give clone size only sometimes, using once, few, many, or a class for an expanded clone.

j_gene: TRBJ2-1; abundance: -; len: 16; d_gene: TRBD2; v_gene: TRBV5-1; CDR3nt: TGCGCCAGCAGCTTGGTGGGGACTAGCGGGAGAAATGAGCAGTTCTTC; CDR3aa: CASSLVGTSGRNEQFF
j_gene: TRBJ1-1; abundance: -; len: 13; d_gene: -; v_gene: TRBV5-1; CDR3nt: TGCGCCAGCAGCCTGTCAGGTGGCACTGAAGCTTTCTTT; CDR3aa: CASSLSGGTEAFF
j_gene: TRBJ1-2; abundance: -; len: 15; d_gene: -; v_gene: TRBV15; CDR3nt: TGTGCCACCAGCAGAGATAGTGGGGGCTTGGGCGGCTACACCTTC; CDR3aa: CATSRDSGGLGGYTF
j_gene: TRBJ2-2; abundance: -; len: 17; d_gene: TRBD2; v_gene: TRBV24-1; CDR3nt: TGTGCCACCAGTGACTCTAGCGGGCCCCCGGGCACCGGGGAGCTGTTTTTT; CDR3aa: CATSDSSGPPGTGELFF
j_gene: TRBJ2-1; abundance: many; len: 15; d_gene: -; v_gene: TRBV7-2; CDR3nt: TGTGCCAGCAGCTTAGCAGGACCGGGATACAATGAGCAGTTCTTC; CDR3aa: CASSLAGPGYNEQFF
j_gene: TRBJ1-3; abundance: -; len: 12; d_gene: -; v_gene: TRBV7-8; CDR3nt: TGTGCCAGCAGCTTACAGGGAAACACCATATATTTT; CDR3aa: CASSLQGNTIYF
j_gene: TRBJ1-1; abundance: -; len: 14; d_gene: TRBD1; v_gene: TRBV5-1; CDR3nt: TGCGCCAGCAGCGCGACAGGGGAAGACACTGAAGCTTTCTTT; CDR3aa: CASSATGEDTEAFF
j_gene: TRBJ2-5; abundance: -; len: 17; d_gene: -; v_gene: TRBV5-1; CDR3nt: TGCGCCAGCAGCTTGGCCGGGGGCAGGGGGTTCCAAGAGACCCAGTACTTC; CDR3aa: CASSLAGGRGFQETQYF
j_gene: TRBJ2-7; abundance: -; len: 14; d_gene: TRBD1; v_gene: TRBV28; CDR3nt: TGTGCCAGCATCAACAGGGGGGCCTGGTACGAGCAGTACTTC; CDR3aa: CASINRGAWYEQYF
j_gene: TRBJ1-5; abundance: -; len: 13; d_gene: -; v_gene: TRBV5-6; CDR3nt: TGTGCCAGCAGCTCGAGTCCCGGTCAGCCCCAGCATTTT; CDR3aa: CASSSSPGQPQHF
j_gene: TRBJ2-2; abundance: -; len: 13; d_gene: -; v_gene: TRBV6-5; CDR3nt: TGTGCCAGCAGTTCAGTTGGCACCGGGGAGCTGTTTTTT; CDR3aa: CASSSVGTGELFF
j_gene: TRBJ1-4; abundance: -; len: 17; d_gene: TRBD1; v_gene: TRBV3-1/TRBV3-2; CDR3nt: TGTGCCAGCAGCTCTTTCATGACAGGGACCTTTAATGAAAAACTGTTTTTT; CDR3aa: CASSSFMTGTFNEKLFF
j_gene: TRBJ2-2; abundance: -; len: 14; d_gene: -; v_gene: TRBV9; CDR3nt: TGTGCCAGCAAGTGGAGAGCCAACACCGGGGAGCTGTTTTTT; CDR3aa: CASKWRANTGELFF
j_gene: TRBJ2-1; abundance: once; len: 15; d_gene: TRBD1; v_gene: TRBV19; CDR3nt: TGTGCCAGTAGTAGGGACAGGAGCTCCTACAATGAGCAGTTCTTC; CDR3aa: CASSRDRSSYNEQFF
j_gene: TRBJ2-3; abundance: -; len: 15; d_gene: -; v_gene: TRBV11-2; CDR3nt: TGTGCCAGCAGCCTCGGGACTCCGAGCACAGATACGCAGTATTTT; CDR3aa: CASSLGTPSTDTQYF
j_gene: TRBJ1-2; abundance: -; len: 15; d_gene: -; v_gene: TRBV28; CDR3nt: TGTGCCAGCAGTTCGATGACAGGACCCGTTCGGGGCTACACCTTC; CDR3aa: CASSSMTGPVRGYTF
j_gene: TRBJ1-2; abundance: -; len: 12; d_gene: -; v_gene: TRBV30; CDR3nt: TGTGCCTGGAGTGACAGTTACTATGGCTACACCTTC; CDR3aa: CAWSDSYYGYTF
j_gene: TRBJ1-2; abundance: -; len: 16; d_gene: -; v_gene: TRBV28; CDR3nt: TGTGCCAGCCAACTCCACGATCTACAGGGTCGGAATGGCTACACCTTC; CDR3aa: CASQLHDLQGRNGYTF
j_gene: TRBJ2-2; abundance: -; len: 11; d_gene: -; v_gene: TRBV10-3; CDR3nt: TGTGCCACTGGAGACACCGGGGAGCTGTTTTTT; CDR3aa: CATGDTGELFF
j_gene: TRBJ2-7; abundance: few; len: 14; d_gene: TRBD1; v_gene: TRBV30; CDR3nt: TGTGCCTGGAGTCTCGGGACAGGAGCTTACGAGCAGTACTTC; CDR3aa: CAWSLGTGAYEQYF
j_gene: TRBJ2-5; abundance: once; len: 17; d_gene: -; v_gene: TRBV7-9; CDR3nt: TGTGCCAGCAGCGCGGGGACGGCGAGCGTGGACCAAGAGACCCAGTACTTC; CDR3aa: CASSAGTASVDQETQYF
j_gene: TRBJ1-2; abundance: -; len: 14; d_gene: -; v_gene: TRBV5-4; CDR3nt: TGTGCCAGCAGCTCCCCCAGGGCGTCGAGTGGCTACACCTTC; CDR3aa: CASSSPRASSGYTF
j_gene: TRBJ2-3; abundance: -; len: 14; d_gene: -; v_gene: TRBV3-1/TRBV3-2; CDR3nt: TGTGCCAGCAGCCAAGGTAGCGGCACAGATACGCAGTATTTT; CDR3aa: CASSQGSGTDTQYF
j_gene: TRBJ1-1; abundance: -; len: 15; d_gene: -; v_gene: TRBV5-1; CDR3nt: TGCGCCAGCAGGGGAGTCGGCGGAATGGAGACTGAAGCTTTCTTT; CDR3aa: CASRGVGGMETEAFF
j_gene: TRBJ2-1; abundance: few; len: 15; d_gene: -; v_gene: TRBV11-2; CDR3nt: TGTGCCAGCAGCCCCCGGACTATCTCCTACAATGAGCAGTTCTTC; CDR3aa: CASSPRTISYNEQFF
j_gene: TRBJ2-2; abundance: -; len: 15; d_gene: -; v_gene: TRBV27; CDR3nt: TGTGCCAGCAGTTTGGGGGGATGGAGCACCGGGGAGCTGTTTTTT; CDR3aa: CASSLGGWSTGELFF
j_gene: TRBJ2-1; abundance: -; len: 13; d_gene: TRBD2; v_gene: TRBV19; CDR3nt: TGTGCCAGTAGGAAGCGGGACTACGATGAGCAGTTCTTC; CDR3aa: CASRKRDYDEQFF
j_gene: TRBJ2-3; abundance: -; len: 13; d_gene: TRBD1; v_gene: TRBV28; CDR3nt: TGTGCCACACGACAGGGTAGCACAGATACGCAGTATTTT; CDR3aa: CATRQGSTDTQYF
j_gene: TRBJ2-3; abundance: -; len: 17; d_gene: -; v_gene: TRBV20-1; CDR3nt: TGCAGTGCTAGTAGATACAGGGATGGGTCCTACACAGATACGCAGTATTTT; CDR3aa: CSASRYRDGSYTDTQYF
j_gene: TRBJ1-2; abundance: -; len: 14; d_gene: TRBD1; v_gene: TRBV3-1/TRBV3-2; CDR3nt: TGTGCCAGCAGCCGTGACAGGGTGCCTGGGGGCTACACCTTC; CDR3aa: CASSRDRVPGGYTF
j_gene: TRBJ1-1; abundance: -; len: 13; d_gene: -; v_gene: TRBV6-6; CDR3nt: TGTGCCAGCACCGGGGTGAGGGAAACTGAAGCTTTCTTT; CDR3aa: CASTGVRETEAFF
j_gene: TRBJ1-5; abundance: -; len: 16; d_gene: -; v_gene: TRBV3-1/TRBV3-2; CDR3nt: TGTGCCAGCAGCCAAGGACCCCAACGGGGCAATCAGCCCCAGCATTTT; CDR3aa: CASSQGPQRGNQPQHF
j_gene: TRBJ1-4; abundance: -; len: 16; d_gene: -; v_gene: TRBV28; CDR3nt: -; CDR3aa: CASSTSGGSPLPKLFF
j_gene: TRBJ2-7; abundance: -; len: 17; d_gene: TRBD2; v_gene: TRBV3-1/TRBV3-2; CDR3nt: TGTGCCAGCAGCCAAGCGGTAGCGGGAGGCCATGGTAGGGAGCAGTACTTC; CDR3aa: CASSQAVAGGHGREQYF
j_gene: TRBJ1-1; abundance: -; len: 13; d_gene: TRBD1; v_gene: TRBV12-3/TRBV12-4; CDR3nt: TGTGCCAGCACCGACAGGGGGAACACTGAAGCTTTCTTT; CDR3aa: CASTDRGNTEAFF
j_gene: TRBJ1-2; abundance: -; len: 16; d_gene: TRBD1; v_gene: TRBV19; CDR3nt: TGTGCCAGTACTACCAGCCTGGGACAGGGGAACTATGGCTACACCTTC; CDR3aa: CASTTSLGQGNYGYTF
j_gene: TRBJ2-1; abundance: few; len: 14; d_gene: TRBD2; v_gene: TRBV28; CDR3nt: TGTGCCAGCAGTTTTTCTAGCGGGAGGGGTGAGCAGTTCTTC; CDR3aa: CASSFSSGRGEQFF
j_gene: TRBJ1-1; abundance: -; len: 13; d_gene: TRBD1; v_gene: TRBV2; CDR3nt: TGTGCCAGCAGTTGGACAGGGAACACTGAAGCTTTCTTT; CDR3aa: CASSWTGNTEAFF
j_gene: TRBJ1-6; abundance: -; len: 14; d_gene: TRBD1; v_gene: TRBV30; CDR3nt: TGTGCGAGAGACGCGGACAGGGATGATTCACCCCTCCACTTT; CDR3aa: CARDADRDDSPLHF
j_gene: TRBJ1-6; abundance: -; len: 15; d_gene: TRBD1; v_gene: TRBV19; CDR3nt: TGTGCCAGTAGTATGCAAGGACAGGGAGCTTCACCCCTCCACTTT; CDR3aa: CASSMQGQGASPLHF
j_gene: TRBJ1-5; abundance: once; len: 13; d_gene: -; v_gene: TRBV7-9; CDR3nt: TGTGCCAGCAGCTTATATGAGGCGCAGCCCCAGCATTTT; CDR3aa: CASSLYEAQPQHF
j_gene: TRBJ2-6; abundance: -; len: 16; d_gene: -; v_gene: TRBV19; CDR3nt: TGTGCCAGTAGTATGGGGCCGGGCTCTGGGGCCAACGTCCTGACTTTC; CDR3aa: CASSMGPGSGANVLTF
j_gene: TRBJ2-1; abundance: once; len: 14; d_gene: -; v_gene: TRBV11-2; CDR3nt: TGTGCCAGCAGCTTAGACCGGACTCCAGGTGAGCAGTTCTTC; CDR3aa: CASSLDRTPGEQFF
j_gene: TRBJ1-2; abundance: few; len: 17; d_gene: TRBD1; v_gene: TRBV5-4; CDR3nt: TGTGCCAGCACCCTTGGGCAGGGGGAGCTTAGAATCCATGGCTACACCTTC; CDR3aa: CASTLGQGELRIHGYTF
j_gene: TRBJ1-4; abundance: -; len: 14; d_gene: -; v_gene: TRBV9; CDR3nt: TGTGCCAGCAGCTTTAAGGGGGACAATGAAAAACTGTTTTTT; CDR3aa: CASSFKGDNEKLFF
j_gene: TRBJ1-1; abundance: -; len: 11; d_gene: -; v_gene: TRBV18; CDR3nt: TGTGCCAGCAAGGGGGACACTGAAGCTTTCTTT; CDR3aa: CASKGDTEAFF
j_gene: TRBJ2-7; abundance: -; len: 13; d_gene: -; v_gene: TRBV12-3/TRBV12-4; CDR3nt: TGTGCCAGCAGGTCCGTCTCGGCGGGGGAGCAGTACTTC; CDR3aa: CASRSVSAGEQYF
j_gene: TRBJ2-3; abundance: -; len: 15; d_gene: -; v_gene: TRBV5-4; CDR3nt: TGTGCCAGCAGCGTTGACCCTGCGGGCACAGATACGCAGTATTTT; CDR3aa: CASSVDPAGTDTQYF
j_gene: TRBJ2-7; abundance: -; len: 22; d_gene: TRBD2; v_gene: TRBV3-1/TRBV3-2; CDR3nt: TGTGCCAGCAGCCAGACCTTCGCCTCGGGGGGACTAGCGGGAGGCCTATCCTACGAGCAGTACTTC; CDR3aa: CASSQTFASGGLAGGLSYEQYF
j_gene: TRBJ1-5; abundance: -; len: 15; d_gene: -; v_gene: TRBV19; CDR3nt: TGTGCCAGCTGGGAGGTCCTAGGGAGCAATCAGCCCCAGCATTTT; CDR3aa: CASWEVLGSNQPQHF
j_gene: TRBJ2-2; abundance: once; len: 16; d_gene: TRBD2; v_gene: TRBV7-7; CDR3nt: TGTGCTAGCAGCATGACTAGCGGGAGAGGAAACGGGGAGCTGTTTTTT; CDR3aa: CASSMTSGRGNGELFF
j_gene: TRBJ2-2; abundance: -; len: 16; d_gene: -; v_gene: TRBV6-4; CDR3nt: TGTGCCAGCAGTGAGTCAGCGGGCCCTGGCACCGGGGAGCTGTTTTTT; CDR3aa: CASSESAGPGTGELFF
j_gene: TRBJ2-2; abundance: -; len: 16; d_gene: TRBD2; v_gene: TRBV2; CDR3nt: TGTGCCAGCAGTGAAGCGCCCGGGAGGGGGGCCGGGGAGCTGTTTTTT; CDR3aa: CASSEAPGRGAGELFF